The 30 T cell receptor beta chains below all came from one sample that was sequenced in a study of beta chain features in type 1 diabetes. Study-wide results and limits: People with Type 1 diabetes carried modestly yet significantly shorter TCRB CDR3s in all four CD4+ subsets.

What was sequenced were expressed TCRB transcripts, since all of the isolated RNA had been reverse transcribed. The data were produced by immunoSEQ multiplex PCR, yet TCRdb's version contains in-frame clones alone and is incomplete. The profile shows more than 300,000 clones, over 8.5% of them singletons. These receptors lack a known antigen. Input material: central memory CD4+ T cells from blood. These receptors were obtained from a man aged 25 to 40 with type 1 diabetes.

At least ten counts were recorded for this clone. J is TRBJ2-1 and V is TRBV11-2; perhaps TRBD2 as D (5 bases). Germline V CDR1 and CDR2: SGHAT, FQNNGV. Deletions cut 0 bases from V and 6 bases from J, with 9 bases between. The CDR3 has 14 amino acids. CDR3 residues: CASSLEASSNEQFF. The DNA of the CDR3 is TGTGCCAGCAGCTTAGAGGCTAGCAGCAATGAGCAGTTCTTC.

The CDR3 is CASSPKRTSTDTQYF. The CDR3 nucleotides read TGTGCCAGCAGCCCAAAGAGGACTAGCACAGATACGCAGTATTTT. V is TRBV7-3 and J is TRBJ2-3, with TRBD2 as a possible D gene (5 bases). Trimming stripped 5 bases from V and 0 bases from J, with 12 bases between. Germline CDR1 SGHTA, CDR2 FQGTGA. CDR3 length: 15 amino acids.

A few counts support this clone. This chain links TRBV7-2 with TRBJ2-7; 9 bases are a match to TRBD1. CDR1 and CDR2 (germline): SGHTA, FQGNSA. The trim removed 5 bases at V and 6 bases at J, leaving 11 bases unmatched. This CDR3 spans 15 amino acids. The CDR3 is CASSQDAGQGAEQYF. The CDR3 nucleotides read TGTGCCAGCAGCCAAGATGCGGGACAGGGTGCCGAGCAGTACTTC.

In this sample, this clone turned up a few times. The gene calls are TRBV6-6 and TRBJ2-2; D may be TRBD1 (6 bases). This CDR3 has 14 amino acids. The V gene lost 5 bases and the J gene lost 5 bases, with 12 bases spanning the gap. The germline CDR1 and CDR2 sequences are MNHNY and SVGAGI (reference sequence). The CDR3 nucleotides are TGTGCCAGCAGTCCCAGGGGTGGTACCGGGGAGCTGTTTTTT. Its translation is CASSPRGGTGELFF.

In this sample, this clone turned up a few times. This may arise from a read error, as a much more abundant clone is one base away. This specimen includes other DNA sequences encoding the same CDR3. The chain has TRBV7-3 and TRBJ2-3; D remains ambiguous. CDR3 length: 11 residues. Germline CDR1 is SGHTA and CDR2 is FQGTGA. V shed 5 bases and J shed 3 bases, with 3 bases lying between them. The CDR3 region has the DNA TGTGCCAGCAGCCTTACAGATACGCAGTATTTT. It encodes CASSLTDTQYF.

This clone appeared a few times. This chain connects TRBV4-2 to TRBJ1-3; TRBD1 matches 11 bases. CDR1 is LGHNA and CDR2 is YNFKEQ in the germline V gene. V shed 4 bases, J shed 9 bases, and the junction held 11 bases outside the gene matches. This CDR3 contains 16 residues. The CDR3 DNA is TGTGCCAGCAGCCTACACCCGGGACAGGGGGTTGGCACCATATATTTT. Translating gives CASSLHPGQGVGTIYF.

This clone showed up just a few times. The chain links TRBV19 to TRBJ2-7; 8 bases align to TRBD1. Germline CDR1 and CDR2: LNHDA and SQIVND (reference sequence). V trimming: 4 bases; J trimming: 5 bases; junction bases outside the gene matches: 7. The CDR3 has 14 residues. CDR3 sequence (DNA): TGTGCCAGTAGTACCCGGACAGGGTTGGACGAGCAGTACTTC. It translates to CASSTRTGLDEQYF.

This clone was seen repeatedly, ten times or more. The gene calls are TRBV10-3 and TRBJ1-2; D is uncertain. CDR3 length: 12 residues. V lost 7 bases and J 0 bases, leaving 6 bases between the germline ends. The germline V gene encodes CDR1 ENHRY and CDR2 SYGVKD. The chain's CDR3 is CAITSANYGYTF. The DNA of the CDR3 is TGTGCCATCACCTCGGCTAACTATGGCTACACCTTC.

The genes are TRBV18 and TRBJ2-7, with D possibly called TRBD1 or TRBD2 (6 bases each). The V gene lost 5 bases and the J gene lost 4 bases, with 12 bases spanning the gap. Germline V gives CDR1 KGHSH, CDR2 LQKENI. There are 13 residues in the CDR3. Written as DNA, the CDR3 is TGTGCCAGCTCATCAGGGGCGGGGTACGAGCAGTACTTC. It is translated as CASSSGAGYEQYF.

This clone was found a few times. This rearrangement joins TRBV6-5 to TRBJ2-6, with D possibly matching TRBD1 (6 bases). The CDR3 has 13 residues. Germline values: CDR1 MNHEY, CDR2 SVGAGI. Trimming took off 4 bases at V and 6 bases at J, with 7 bases between the two ends. The CDR3 bases are TGTGCCAGCAGTTTGGGACAGGCCAACGTCCTGACTTTC. Its protein product is CASSLGQANVLTF.

V and J are TRBV7-2 and TRBJ1-1, with TRBD1 as a possible D gene (6 bases). The CDR3 runs 14 residues. Trimming left V 1 base short and J 8 bases short, with 14 bases between. Looked up from germline, CDR1 is SGHTA and CDR2 is FQGNSA. The CDR3 here is CASSLGLDSREAFF. In DNA form, the CDR3 reads TGTGCCAGCAGCTTAGGGCTGGACAGTAGAGAAGCTTTCTTT. The complete variable domain, with remaining parts taken from reference TRBV7-2 and TRBJ1-1, reads GAGVSQSPSNKVTEKGKDVELRCDPISGHTALYWYRQSLGQGLEFLIYFQGNSAPDKSGLPSDRFSAERTGGSVSTLTIQRTQQEDSAVYLCASSLGLDSREAFFGQGTRLTVV.

This clone was seen more than once but under ten times. V gene TRBV5-1 combines with J gene TRBJ2-3; the D is unclear. Germline assignment: CDR1 SGHRS and CDR2 YFSETQ. The V end was cut by 4 bases, the J end by 2 bases, with 11 bases between. This CDR3 spans 14 amino acids. Here the CDR3 reads CASSGKGFTDTQYF. The CDR3 nucleotides are TGCGCCAGCAGCGGCAAGGGCTTCACAGATACGCAGTATTTT.

This clone was seen only a few times. The chain has TRBV15 and TRBJ2-1; 7 bases align to TRBD2. CDR3 length equals 19 residues. Unmatched junction bases numbered 11, after V lost 0 bases and J lost 0 bases. From germline, CDR1 is LNHNV and CDR2 YYDKDF (reference sequence). The CDR3: CATSRDRAGALSSYNEQFF. CDR3 nucleotides: TGTGCCACCAGCAGAGATCGGGCGGGAGCCCTAAGCTCCTACAATGAGCAGTTCTTC.

This clone occurred a few times. The DNA of the CDR3 is TGCGCCAGCAGCCAGGGGGGACTAGCGGTAAACACCGGGGAGCTGTTTTTT. Translation gives CASSQGGLAVNTGELFF. V is TRBV4-1 and J is TRBJ2-2; 11 nucleotides match TRBD2. The V and J ends lost 3 bases and 2 bases, in that order; junction bases with no gene match: 5. CDR3 length: 17 residues. CDR1 MGHRA and CDR2 YSYEKL come from the germline V gene.

This chain connects TRBV9 to TRBJ2-1, with 12 bases aligning to TRBD1. Germline CDR1 SGDLS, CDR2 YYNGEE. The CDR3 is 20 residues long. J gave up 6 bases and V 2 bases, and 18 bases lay outside the gene matches. The CDR3 loop is CASSVTSTGTGGARGNEQFF. The CDR3 DNA reads TGTGCCAGCAGCGTTACGTCGACCGGGACAGGGGGCGCGAGGGGCAATGAGCAGTTCTTC.

This clone was recorded at least ten times. CDR3 in DNA: TGTGCCAGCAGTCAAGGTTGGCGGCCCTCCTCGGCAGATACGCAGTATTTT. Its translation: CASSQGWRPSSADTQYF. The chain combines TRBV5-4 with TRBJ2-3; D not certain. V was clipped by 5 bases and J by 4 bases, with 23 bases between them. This CDR3 is 17 amino acids long. Germline assignment: CDR1 SGHNT and CDR2 YYREEE (reference sequence).

J is TRBJ1-5 and V is TRBV6-1, with TRBD1 matching 9 bases. With 8 bases clipped from V and 6 bases from J, the junction kept 5 bases outside the gene matches. The CDR3 sequence is 13 residues long. Germline V gene lookup returns CDR1 MNHNS and CDR2 SASEGT. The chain's CDR3 is CASAGQGSQPQHF. DNA for the CDR3: TGTGCCAGCGCGGGACAGGGTAGTCAGCCCCAGCATTTT.

The chain joins TRBV11-2 to TRBJ1-2, with 7 bases aligning to TRBD1. Looked up from germline, CDR1 is SGHAT and CDR2 is FQNNGV. The CDR3 extends over 13 amino acids. The J segment lost 4 bases and the V segment lost 5 bases, leaving 4 bases of the junction unmatched. The CDR3 nucleotides are TGTGCCAGCAGCGCCTCAGGGGGCTATGGCTACACCTTC. This codes for CASSASGGYGYTF.

The rearrangement joins TRBV11-2 to TRBJ1-2; 7 positions agree with TRBD1. V trimming: 5 bases; J trimming: 0 bases; junction bases outside the gene matches: 3. The CDR3 sequence is 14 residues long. The germline gives CDR1 SGHAT, CDR2 FQNNGV. CDR3 residues: CASSRDSPNYGYTF. CDR3 coding DNA: TGTGCCAGCAGCCGGGACAGCCCTAACTATGGCTACACCTTC.

This clone has more than one count but fewer than ten. The J gene is TRBJ2-2, the V gene TRBV11-3; D ambiguous. The V end lost 1 base, the J end lost 5 bases, and 2 bases lay between the germline ends. Germline CDR1 is SGHNT and CDR2 is YENEEA. This CDR3 contains 12 residues. CDR3 sequence reads: CASSLGTGELFF. CDR3 nucleotides: TGTGCCAGCAGCTTAGGGACCGGGGAGCTGTTTTTT.

This clone was seen at least ten times. The chain carries TRBV23-1 and TRBJ1-5; D is unresolved. TRBV23-1 is designated an ORF whose function remains uncertain. This CDR3 is built from 13 residues. Trimming pared 4 bases from V and 7 bases from J, leaving 11 bases between. The CDR3 DNA reads TGCGCCAGCAGTCGACCGATGGGCCAGCCCCAGCATTTT. Its protein is CASSRPMGQPQHF.

The V call is TRBV29-1, the J call TRBJ2-5; TRBD1 might be the D (5 bases). The CDR3 has 12 residues. Germline V CDR1 and CDR2: SQVTM, ANQGSEA. V lost 1 base and J lost 9, with 12 bases in between. Here the CDR3 DNA reads TGCAGCGTTGAAGTGGCAGGGAATTCCCAGTACTTC. This codes for CSVEVAGNSQYF.

This clone was seen more than once but under ten times. V gene TRBV6-5 combines with J gene TRBJ1-3; D uncertain. The germline CDR1 and CDR2 sequences are MNHEY and SVGAGI. Trimming stripped 2 bases from V and 2 bases from J, with 7 bases between. The CDR3 has 14 amino acids. Here the CDR3 DNA reads TGTGCCAGCAGTTACGGGGAGGCTGGAAACACCATATATTTT. Translating it yields CASSYGEAGNTIYF.

This clone was counted between two and nine times. The chain joins TRBV27 to TRBJ2-7; 11 bases map to TRBD1. Trimming at V came to 6 bases and at J to 3 bases, leaving 7 bases not matched to a gene. The CDR3 loop spans 15 amino acids. Germline V gene data show CDR1 as MNHEY and CDR2 as SMNVEV (reference sequence). The DNA of the CDR3 is TGTGCCAGCAGCGCCCCGGACAGGGGGCTCTACGAGCAGTACTTC. It encodes CASSAPDRGLYEQYF.

The genes are TRBV5-1 and TRBJ2-5; maybe TRBD1 (7 bases). There are 17 residues in the CDR3. Trimming stripped 0 bases from V and 5 bases from J, with 20 bases between. The germline CDR1 and CDR2 sequences are SGHRS and YFSETQ. CDR3 nucleotide sequence: TGCGCCAGCAGCTTGGGACAGGGCGGAGGGCGTTTGGAGACCCAGTACTTC. It yields the protein CASSLGQGGGRLETQYF.

CDR3 sequence: CASSLGGPGTDTQYF. In nucleotides, the CDR3 is TGTGCCAGCAGCTTAGGGGGCCCCGGCACAGATACGCAGTATTTT. This chain joins TRBV7-9 and TRBJ2-3, with D possibly matching TRBD1 (5 bases). The CDR3 is 15 amino acids. CDR1 SEHNR and CDR2 FQNEAQ come from the germline V gene (reference sequence). Between the trimmed V and J ends, which lost 1 base and 1 base, there was a span of 9 bases.

The rearrangement joins TRBV6-1 to TRBJ2-7, with D perhaps TRBD2 (6 bases). Germline V CDR1 and CDR2: MNHNS, SASEGT. Trimming left V 0 bases short and J 6 bases short, with 21 bases between. The CDR3 extends over 17 amino acids. This CDR3 is CASSEAISLAMGSEQYF. The CDR3 region has the DNA TGTGCCAGCAGTGAAGCGATATCCCTAGCGATGGGGAGCGAGCAGTACTTC.

This chain joins TRBV9 and TRBJ2-2; tentatively, D is TRBD1 or TRBD2 (5 bases each). The CDR3 is 18 amino acids. Between the trimmed V and J ends, which lost 0 bases and 4 bases, there was a span of 19 bases. Germline assignment: CDR1 SGDLS and CDR2 YYNGEE. For the CDR3, the DNA is TGTGCCAGCAGCGTAGTAAGGGGCGCGAGGGCGAGCACCGGGGAGCTGTTTTTT. Encoded protein: CASSVVRGARASTGELFF.

The chain has TRBV19 and TRBJ2-1; the match to TRBD2 covers 8 bases. CDR3 length equals 14 residues. J gave up 1 base and V 6 bases, and 2 bases lay outside the gene matches. Per germline, CDR1 LNHDA and CDR2 SQIVND (reference sequence). The CDR3 DNA sequence: TGTGCCAGTAGACGGGAGGGGTCCTACAATGAGCAGTTCTTC. Protein: CASRREGSYNEQFF.

This clone was observed a few times. The rearrangement joins TRBV28 to TRBJ1-1, with TRBD1 as a possible D gene (5 bases). CDR1 and CDR2 (germline): MDHEN, SYDVKM. This CDR3 has 12 amino acids. The germline V and J ends were trimmed by 6 bases and 3 bases, with 8 bases remaining between them. The CDR3 DNA is TGTGCCAGCAGGGCAGGGTACACTGAAGCTTTCTTT. This sequence encodes CASRAGYTEAFF.